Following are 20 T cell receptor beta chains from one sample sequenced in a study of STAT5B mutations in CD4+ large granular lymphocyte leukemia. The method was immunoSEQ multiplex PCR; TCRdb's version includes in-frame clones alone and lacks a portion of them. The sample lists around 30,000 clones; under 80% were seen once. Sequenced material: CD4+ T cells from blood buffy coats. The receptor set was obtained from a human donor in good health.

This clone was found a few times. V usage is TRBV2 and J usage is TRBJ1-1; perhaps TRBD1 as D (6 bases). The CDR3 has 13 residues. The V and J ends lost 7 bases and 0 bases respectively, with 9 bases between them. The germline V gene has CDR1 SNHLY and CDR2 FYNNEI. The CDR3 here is CASTRGLNTEAFF. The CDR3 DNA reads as TGTGCCAGCACCAGGGGTTTGAACACTGAAGCTTTCTTT.

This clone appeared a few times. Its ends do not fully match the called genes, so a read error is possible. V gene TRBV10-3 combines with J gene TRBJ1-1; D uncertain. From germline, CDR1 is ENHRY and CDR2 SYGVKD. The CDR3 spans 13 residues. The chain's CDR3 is CAITETGNTEAFF. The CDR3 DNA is TGTGCCATCACTGAGACGGGGAACACTGAAGCTTTCTTT.

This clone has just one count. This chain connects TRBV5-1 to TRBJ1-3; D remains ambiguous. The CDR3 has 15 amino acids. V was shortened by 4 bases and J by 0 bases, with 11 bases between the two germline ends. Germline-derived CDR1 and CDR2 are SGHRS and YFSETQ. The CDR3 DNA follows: TGCGCCAGCAGCCCCGGACGGGACTCTGGAAACACCATATATTTT. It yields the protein CASSPGRDSGNTIYF. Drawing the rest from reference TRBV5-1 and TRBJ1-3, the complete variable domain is KAGVTQTPRYLIKTRGQQVTLSCSPISGHRSVSWYQQTPGQGLQFLFEYFSETQRNKGNFPGRFSGRQFSNSRSEMNVSTLELGDSALYLCASSPGRDSGNTIYFGEGSWLTVV.

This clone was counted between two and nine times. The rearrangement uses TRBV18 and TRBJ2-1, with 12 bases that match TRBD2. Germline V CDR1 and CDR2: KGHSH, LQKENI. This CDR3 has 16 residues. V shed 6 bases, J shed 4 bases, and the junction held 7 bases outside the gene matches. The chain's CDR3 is CASSQNGLAGYNEQFF. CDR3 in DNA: TGTGCCAGCTCTCAGAACGGACTAGCGGGGTACAATGAGCAGTTCTTC.

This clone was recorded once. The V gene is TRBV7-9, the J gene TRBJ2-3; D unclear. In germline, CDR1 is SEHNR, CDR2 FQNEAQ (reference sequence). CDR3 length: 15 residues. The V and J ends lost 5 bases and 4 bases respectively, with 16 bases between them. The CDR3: CASSRGPTAADTQYF. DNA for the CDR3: TGTGCCAGCAGCCGAGGACCGACGGCCGCAGATACGCAGTATTTT.

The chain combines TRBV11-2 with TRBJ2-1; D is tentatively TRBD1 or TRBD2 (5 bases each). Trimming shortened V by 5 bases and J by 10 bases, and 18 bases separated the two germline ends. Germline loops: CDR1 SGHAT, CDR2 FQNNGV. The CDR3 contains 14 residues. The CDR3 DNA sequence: TGTGCCAGCAGCCTTTTGAGGGGCAGGGCGGAGCAGTTCTTC. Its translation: CASSLLRGRAEQFF. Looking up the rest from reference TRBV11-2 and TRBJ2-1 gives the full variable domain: EAGVAQSPRYKIIEKRQSVAFWCNPISGHATLYWYQQILGQGPKLLIQFQNNGVVDDSQLPKDRFSAERLKGVDSTLKIQPAKLEDSAVYLCASSLLRGRAEQFFGPGTRLTVL.

The CDR3 sequence is CASSPTSGSYEQYF. Written as DNA, the CDR3 is TGTGCCAGCAGCCCGACTAGCGGTTCCTACGAGCAGTACTTC. V is TRBV11-3 and J is TRBJ2-7; TRBD2 matches at 9 bases. There are 14 residues in the CDR3. J lost 1 base, V lost 5 bases, and 3 bases had no gene match. Germline V gene lookup returns CDR1 SGHNT and CDR2 YENEEA.

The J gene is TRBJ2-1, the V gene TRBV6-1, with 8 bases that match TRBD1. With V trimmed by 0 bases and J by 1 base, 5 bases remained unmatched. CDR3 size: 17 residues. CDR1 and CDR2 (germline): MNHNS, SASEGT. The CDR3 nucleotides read TGTGCCAGCAGTGAAGCGGTCAGGGGGCCGTCCTACAATGAGCAGTTCTTC. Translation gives CASSEAVRGPSYNEQFF.

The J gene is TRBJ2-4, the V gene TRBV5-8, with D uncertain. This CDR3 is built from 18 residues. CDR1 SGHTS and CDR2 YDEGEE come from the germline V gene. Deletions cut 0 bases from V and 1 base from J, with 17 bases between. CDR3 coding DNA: TGTGCCAGCAGCTTGGAGGTCGGTCCGGGCGCTGCCAAAAACATTCAGTACTTC. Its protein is CASSLEVGPGAAKNIQYF.

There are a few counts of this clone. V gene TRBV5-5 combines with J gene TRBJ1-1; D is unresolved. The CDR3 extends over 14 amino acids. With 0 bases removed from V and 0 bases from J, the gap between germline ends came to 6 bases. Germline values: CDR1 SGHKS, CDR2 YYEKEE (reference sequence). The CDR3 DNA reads TGTGCCAGCAGCTTGGTTAACTTGAACACTGAAGCTTTCTTT. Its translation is CASSLVNLNTEAFF.

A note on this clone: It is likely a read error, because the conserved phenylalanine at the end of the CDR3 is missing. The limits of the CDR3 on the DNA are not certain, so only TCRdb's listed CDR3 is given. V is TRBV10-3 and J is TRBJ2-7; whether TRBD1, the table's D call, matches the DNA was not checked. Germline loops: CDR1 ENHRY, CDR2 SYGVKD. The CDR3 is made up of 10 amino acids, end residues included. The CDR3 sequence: CAISARGLPL.

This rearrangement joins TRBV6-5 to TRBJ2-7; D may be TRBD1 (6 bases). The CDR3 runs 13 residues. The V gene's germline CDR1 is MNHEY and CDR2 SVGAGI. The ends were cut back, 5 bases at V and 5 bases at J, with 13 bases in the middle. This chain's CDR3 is CASSRGGEDEQYF. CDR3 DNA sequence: TGTGCCAGCAGTCGAGGGGGAGAAGACGAGCAGTACTTC.

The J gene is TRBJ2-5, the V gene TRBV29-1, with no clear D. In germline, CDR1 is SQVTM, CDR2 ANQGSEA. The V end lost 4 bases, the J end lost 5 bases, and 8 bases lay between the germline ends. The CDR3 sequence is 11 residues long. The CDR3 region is CSVGDLETQYF. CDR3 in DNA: TGCAGCGTTGGCGACCTGGAGACCCAGTACTTC.

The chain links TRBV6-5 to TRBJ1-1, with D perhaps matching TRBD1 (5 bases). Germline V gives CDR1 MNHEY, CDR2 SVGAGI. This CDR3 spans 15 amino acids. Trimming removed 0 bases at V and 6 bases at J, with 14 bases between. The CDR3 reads CASSYSISRGPEAFF. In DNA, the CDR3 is TGTGCCAGCAGTTACTCGATATCCCGGGGCCCTGAAGCTTTCTTT.

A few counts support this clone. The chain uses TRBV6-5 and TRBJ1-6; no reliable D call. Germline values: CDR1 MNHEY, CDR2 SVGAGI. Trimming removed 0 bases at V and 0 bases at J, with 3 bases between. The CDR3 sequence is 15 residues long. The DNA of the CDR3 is TGTGCCAGCAGTTACTCACTCTCCTATAATTCACCCCTCCACTTT. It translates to CASSYSLSYNSPLHF.

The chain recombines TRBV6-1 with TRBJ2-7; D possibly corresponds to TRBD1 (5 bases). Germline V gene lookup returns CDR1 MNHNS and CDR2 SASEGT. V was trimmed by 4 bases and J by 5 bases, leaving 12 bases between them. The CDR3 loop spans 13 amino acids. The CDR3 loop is CASSVRGRDEQYF. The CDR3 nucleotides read TGTGCCAGCAGTGTTAGGGGCAGGGACGAGCAGTACTTC.

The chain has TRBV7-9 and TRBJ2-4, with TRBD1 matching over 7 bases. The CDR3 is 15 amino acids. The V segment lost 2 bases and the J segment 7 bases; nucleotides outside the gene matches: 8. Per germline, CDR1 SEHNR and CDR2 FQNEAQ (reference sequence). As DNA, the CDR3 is TGTGCCAGCAGCTTATGGGACAGATTTAGGAACATTCAGTACTTC. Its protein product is CASSLWDRFRNIQYF.

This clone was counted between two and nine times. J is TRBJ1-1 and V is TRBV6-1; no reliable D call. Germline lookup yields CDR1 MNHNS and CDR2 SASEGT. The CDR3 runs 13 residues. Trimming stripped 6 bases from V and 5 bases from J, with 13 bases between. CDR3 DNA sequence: TGTGCCAGCAGAGGCTGGGAACGGACTGAAGCTTTCTTT. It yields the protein CASRGWERTEAFF.

This CDR3 reads CSVEDHPGVEQYF. The CDR3, as DNA: TGCAGCGTTGAAGATCACCCAGGGGTCGAGCAGTACTTC. The rearrangement uses TRBV29-1 and TRBJ2-7; D is perhaps TRBD1 (6 bases). The germline gives CDR1 SQVTM, CDR2 ANQGSEA. The CDR3 is made up of 13 amino acids. The ends were cut back, 0 bases at V and 6 bases at J, with 12 bases in the middle.

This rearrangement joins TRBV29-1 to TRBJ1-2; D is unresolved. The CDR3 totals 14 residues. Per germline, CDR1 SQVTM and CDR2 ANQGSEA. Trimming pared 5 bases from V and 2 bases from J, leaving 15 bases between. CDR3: CSVKEQHSNYGYTF. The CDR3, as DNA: TGCAGCGTTAAGGAGCAGCATTCGAACTATGGCTACACCTTC.